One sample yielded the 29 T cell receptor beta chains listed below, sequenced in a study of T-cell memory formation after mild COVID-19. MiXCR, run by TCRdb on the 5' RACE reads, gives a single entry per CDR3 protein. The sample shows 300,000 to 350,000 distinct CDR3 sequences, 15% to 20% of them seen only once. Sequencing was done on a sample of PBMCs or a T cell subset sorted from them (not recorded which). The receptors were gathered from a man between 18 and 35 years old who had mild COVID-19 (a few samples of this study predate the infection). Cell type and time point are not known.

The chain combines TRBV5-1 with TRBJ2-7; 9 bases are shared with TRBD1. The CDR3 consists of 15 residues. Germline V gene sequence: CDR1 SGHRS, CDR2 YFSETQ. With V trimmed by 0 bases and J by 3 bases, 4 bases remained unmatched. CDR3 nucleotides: TGCGCCAGCAGCTTGGAGGGACAGGGAAACTACGAGCAGTACTTC. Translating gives CASSLEGQGNYEQYF.

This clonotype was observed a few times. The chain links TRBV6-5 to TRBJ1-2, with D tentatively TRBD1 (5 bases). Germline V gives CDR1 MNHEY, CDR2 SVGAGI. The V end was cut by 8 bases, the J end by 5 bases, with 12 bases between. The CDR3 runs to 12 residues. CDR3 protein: CASSTGLYGYTF. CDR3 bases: TGTGCCAGCTCTACAGGTCTTTATGGCTACACCTTC.

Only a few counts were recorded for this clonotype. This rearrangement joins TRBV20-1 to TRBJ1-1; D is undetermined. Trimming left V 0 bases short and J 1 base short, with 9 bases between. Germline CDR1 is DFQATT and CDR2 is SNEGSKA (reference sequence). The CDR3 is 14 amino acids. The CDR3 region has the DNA TGCAGTGCTAGAGATCCTAAGAGGAACACTGAAGCTTTCTTT. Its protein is CSARDPKRNTEAFF.

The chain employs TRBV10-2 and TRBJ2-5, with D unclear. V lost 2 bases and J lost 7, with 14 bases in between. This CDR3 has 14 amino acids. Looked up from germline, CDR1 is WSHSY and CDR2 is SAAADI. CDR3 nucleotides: TGCGCCAGCAGTGAGAGTCAGGCCGCCTGGACCCAGTACTTC. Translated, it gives CASSESQAAWTQYF.

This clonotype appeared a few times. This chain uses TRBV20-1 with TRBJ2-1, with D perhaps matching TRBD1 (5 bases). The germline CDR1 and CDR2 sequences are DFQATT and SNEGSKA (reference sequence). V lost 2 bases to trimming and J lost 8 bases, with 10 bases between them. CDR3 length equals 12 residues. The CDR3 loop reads CSARTGLDEQFF. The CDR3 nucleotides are TGCAGTGCTAGAACAGGTTTGGATGAGCAGTTCTTC.

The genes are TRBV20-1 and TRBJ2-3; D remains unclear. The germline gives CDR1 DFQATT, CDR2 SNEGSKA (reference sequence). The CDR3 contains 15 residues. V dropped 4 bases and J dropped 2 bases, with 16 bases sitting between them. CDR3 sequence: CSANTRLDFTDTQYF. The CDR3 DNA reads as TGCAGTGCTAACACCCGGCTCGACTTCACAGATACGCAGTATTTT.

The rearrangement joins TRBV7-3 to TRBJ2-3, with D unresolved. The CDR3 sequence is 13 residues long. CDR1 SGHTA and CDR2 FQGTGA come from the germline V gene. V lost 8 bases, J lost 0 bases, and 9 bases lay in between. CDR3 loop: CASGRQSTDTQYF. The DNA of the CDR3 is TGTGCCAGCGGGCGGCAGAGCACAGATACGCAGTATTTT.

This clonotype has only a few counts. The CDR3 nucleotides are TGTGCCAGCATCCTTACCGGACAGAACAATGAGCAGTTCTTC. Protein product: CASILTGQNNEQFF. V usage is TRBV11-1 and J usage is TRBJ2-1; D may be TRBD1 (6 bases). V was clipped by 7 bases and J by 5 bases, with 15 bases between them. Looked up from germline, CDR1 is SGHAT and CDR2 is FQDESV (reference sequence). The CDR3 covers 14 residues.

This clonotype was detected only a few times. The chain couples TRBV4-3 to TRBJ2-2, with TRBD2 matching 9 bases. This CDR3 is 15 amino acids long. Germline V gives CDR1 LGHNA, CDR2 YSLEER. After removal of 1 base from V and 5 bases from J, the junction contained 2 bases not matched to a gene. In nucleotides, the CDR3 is TGCGCCAGCAGCCAAGCTAGCGGGGTAACCGGGGAGCTGTTTTTT. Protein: CASSQASGVTGELFF.

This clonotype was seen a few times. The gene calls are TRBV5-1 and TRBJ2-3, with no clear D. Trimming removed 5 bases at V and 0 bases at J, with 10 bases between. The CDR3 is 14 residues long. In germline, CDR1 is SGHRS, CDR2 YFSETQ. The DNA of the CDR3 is TGCGCCAGCAGTGCAGGTTCTAGCACAGATACGCAGTATTTT. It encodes CASSAGSSTDTQYF.

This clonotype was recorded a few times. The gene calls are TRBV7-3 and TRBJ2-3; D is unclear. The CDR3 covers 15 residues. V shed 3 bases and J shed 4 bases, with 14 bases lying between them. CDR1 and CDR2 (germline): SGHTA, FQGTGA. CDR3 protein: CASSLVSGGSDTQYF. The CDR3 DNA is TGTGCCAGCAGCTTGGTCTCGGGTGGATCAGATACGCAGTATTTT.

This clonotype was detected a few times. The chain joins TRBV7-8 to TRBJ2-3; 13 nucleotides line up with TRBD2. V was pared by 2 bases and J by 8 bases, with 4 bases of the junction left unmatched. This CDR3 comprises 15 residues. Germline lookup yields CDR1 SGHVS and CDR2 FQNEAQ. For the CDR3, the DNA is TGTGCCAGCAGCTTAATGGGACTAGCGGGGTTTACGCAGTATTTT. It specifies CASSLMGLAGFTQYF.

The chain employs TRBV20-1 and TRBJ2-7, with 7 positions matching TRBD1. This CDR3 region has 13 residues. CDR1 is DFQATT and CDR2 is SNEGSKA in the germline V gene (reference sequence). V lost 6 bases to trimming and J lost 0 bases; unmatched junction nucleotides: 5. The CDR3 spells CSATTGLSYEQYF. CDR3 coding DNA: TGCAGTGCCACGACAGGGCTCTCCTACGAGCAGTACTTC.

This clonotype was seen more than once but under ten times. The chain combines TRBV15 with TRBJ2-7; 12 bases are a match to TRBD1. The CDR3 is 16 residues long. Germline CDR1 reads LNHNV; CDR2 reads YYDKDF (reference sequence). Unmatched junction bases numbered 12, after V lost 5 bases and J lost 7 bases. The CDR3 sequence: CATSQTSGTGGLEQYF. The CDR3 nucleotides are TGTGCCACCAGCCAAACCTCCGGGACAGGGGGCTTGGAGCAGTACTTC.

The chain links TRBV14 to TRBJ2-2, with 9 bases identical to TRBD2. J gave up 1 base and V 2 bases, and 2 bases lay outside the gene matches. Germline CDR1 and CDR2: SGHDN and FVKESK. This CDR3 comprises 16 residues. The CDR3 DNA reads TGTGCCAGCAGCCAACTAGCGGGGTTGAACACCGGGGAGCTGTTTTTT. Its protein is CASSQLAGLNTGELFF.

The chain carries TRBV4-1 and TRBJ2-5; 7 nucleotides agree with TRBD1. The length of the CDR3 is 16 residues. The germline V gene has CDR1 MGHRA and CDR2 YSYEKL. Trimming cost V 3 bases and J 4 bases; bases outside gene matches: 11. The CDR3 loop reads CASSHVGQGVGETQYF. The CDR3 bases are TGCGCCAGCAGCCATGTGGGTCAGGGGGTGGGAGAGACCCAGTACTTC.

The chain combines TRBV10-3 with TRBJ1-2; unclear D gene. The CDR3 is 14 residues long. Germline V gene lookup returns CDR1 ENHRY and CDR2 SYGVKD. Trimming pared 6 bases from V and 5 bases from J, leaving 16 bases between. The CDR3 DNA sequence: TGTGCCATCAGCCCCCCCTTTAGTGGGTATGGCTACACCTTC. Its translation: CAISPPFSGYGYTF.

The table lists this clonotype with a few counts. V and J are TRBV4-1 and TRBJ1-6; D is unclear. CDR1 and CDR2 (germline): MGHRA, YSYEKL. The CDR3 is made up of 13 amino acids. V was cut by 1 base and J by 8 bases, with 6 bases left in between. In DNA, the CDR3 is TGCGCCAGCAGCCAAGGGTCTGATTCACCCCTCCACTTT. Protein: CASSQGSDSPLHF.

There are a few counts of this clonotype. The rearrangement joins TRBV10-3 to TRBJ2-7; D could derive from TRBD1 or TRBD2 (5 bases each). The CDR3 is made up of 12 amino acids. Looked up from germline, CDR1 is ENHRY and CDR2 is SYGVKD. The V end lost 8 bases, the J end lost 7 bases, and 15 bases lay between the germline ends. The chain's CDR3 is CAIGTVPWEQYV. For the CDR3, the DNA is TGTGCCATCGGGACGGTCCCTTGGGAGCAGTACGTC.

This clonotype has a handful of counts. The DNA of the CDR3 is TGCGCCAGCAGCTTGTCCGGAGCGGGGGCCACAGATACGCAGTATTTT. Residues: CASSLSGAGATDTQYF. The J gene is TRBJ2-3, the V gene TRBV5-1; the match to TRBD2 covers 8 bases. Trimming removed 1 base from V and 2 bases from J; junction bases left unmatched: 6. Germline CDR1 and CDR2: SGHRS and YFSETQ. This CDR3 has 16 amino acids.

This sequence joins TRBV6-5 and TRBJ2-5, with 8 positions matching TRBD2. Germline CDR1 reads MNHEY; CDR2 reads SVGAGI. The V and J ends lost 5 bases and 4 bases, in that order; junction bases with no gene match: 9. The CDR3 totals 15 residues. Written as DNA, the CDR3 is TGTGCCAGCAGTCCCGGGGTAGCGGGGTCAGAGACCCAGTACTTC. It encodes CASSPGVAGSETQYF.

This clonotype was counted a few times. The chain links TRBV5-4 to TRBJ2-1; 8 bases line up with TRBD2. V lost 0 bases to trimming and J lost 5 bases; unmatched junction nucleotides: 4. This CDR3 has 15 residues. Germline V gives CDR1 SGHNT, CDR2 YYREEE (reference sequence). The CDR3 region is CASSLGGGKDNEQFF. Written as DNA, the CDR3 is TGTGCCAGCAGCTTGGGCGGGGGGAAAGACAATGAGCAGTTCTTC. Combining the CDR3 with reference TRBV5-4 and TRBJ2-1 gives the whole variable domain ETGVTQSPTHLIKTRGQQVTLRCSSQSGHNTVSWYQQALGQGPQFIFQYYREEENGRGNFPPRFSGLQFPNYSSELNVNALELDDSALYLCASSLGGGKDNEQFFGPGTRLTVL.

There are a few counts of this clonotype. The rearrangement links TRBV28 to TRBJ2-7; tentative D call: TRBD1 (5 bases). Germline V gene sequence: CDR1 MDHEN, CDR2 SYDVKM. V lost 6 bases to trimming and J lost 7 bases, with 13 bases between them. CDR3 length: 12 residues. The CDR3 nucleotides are TGTGCCAGCAGCCAACAGGCGCGGGAGCAGTACTTC. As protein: CASSQQAREQYF.

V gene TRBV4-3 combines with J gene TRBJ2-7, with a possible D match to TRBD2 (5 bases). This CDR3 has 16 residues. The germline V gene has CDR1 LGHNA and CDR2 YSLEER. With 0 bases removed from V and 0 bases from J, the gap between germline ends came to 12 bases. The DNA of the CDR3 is TGCGCCAGCAGCCAAGATCGCGGGTTGTCCTCCTACGAGCAGTACGTC. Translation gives CASSQDRGLSSYEQYV.

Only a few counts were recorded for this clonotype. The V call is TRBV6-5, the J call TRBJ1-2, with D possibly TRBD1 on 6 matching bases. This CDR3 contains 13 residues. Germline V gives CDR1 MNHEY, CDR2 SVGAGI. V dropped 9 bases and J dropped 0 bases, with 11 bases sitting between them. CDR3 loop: CASANRANYGYTF. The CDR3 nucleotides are TGTGCCAGTGCTAACAGGGCTAACTATGGCTACACCTTC.

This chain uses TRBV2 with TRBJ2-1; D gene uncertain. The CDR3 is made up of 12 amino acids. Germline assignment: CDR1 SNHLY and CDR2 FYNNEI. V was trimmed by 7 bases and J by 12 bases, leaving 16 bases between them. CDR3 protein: CASTISEQGQFF. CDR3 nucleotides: TGTGCCAGCACGATTTCGGAACAAGGGCAGTTCTTC.

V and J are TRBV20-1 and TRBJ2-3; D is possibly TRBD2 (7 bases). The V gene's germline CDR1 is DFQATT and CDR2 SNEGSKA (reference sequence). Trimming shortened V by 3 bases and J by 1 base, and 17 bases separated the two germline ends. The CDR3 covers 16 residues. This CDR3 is CSARGGGSARTDTQYF. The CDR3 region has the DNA TGCAGTGCTAGGGGCGGGGGCTCAGCACGCACAGATACGCAGTATTTT.

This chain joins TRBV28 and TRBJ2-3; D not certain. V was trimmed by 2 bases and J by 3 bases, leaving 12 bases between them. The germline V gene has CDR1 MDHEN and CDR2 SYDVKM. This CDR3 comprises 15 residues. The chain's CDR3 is CASSLMRVGTDTQYF. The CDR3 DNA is TGTGCCAGCAGTTTAATGAGAGTAGGAACAGATACGCAGTATTTT.

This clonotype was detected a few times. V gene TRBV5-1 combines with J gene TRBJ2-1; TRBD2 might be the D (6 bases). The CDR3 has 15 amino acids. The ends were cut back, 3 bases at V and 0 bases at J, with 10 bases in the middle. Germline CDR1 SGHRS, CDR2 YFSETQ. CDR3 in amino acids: CASSWGDGSYNEQFF. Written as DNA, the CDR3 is TGCGCCAGCAGCTGGGGGGACGGCTCCTACAATGAGCAGTTCTTC.